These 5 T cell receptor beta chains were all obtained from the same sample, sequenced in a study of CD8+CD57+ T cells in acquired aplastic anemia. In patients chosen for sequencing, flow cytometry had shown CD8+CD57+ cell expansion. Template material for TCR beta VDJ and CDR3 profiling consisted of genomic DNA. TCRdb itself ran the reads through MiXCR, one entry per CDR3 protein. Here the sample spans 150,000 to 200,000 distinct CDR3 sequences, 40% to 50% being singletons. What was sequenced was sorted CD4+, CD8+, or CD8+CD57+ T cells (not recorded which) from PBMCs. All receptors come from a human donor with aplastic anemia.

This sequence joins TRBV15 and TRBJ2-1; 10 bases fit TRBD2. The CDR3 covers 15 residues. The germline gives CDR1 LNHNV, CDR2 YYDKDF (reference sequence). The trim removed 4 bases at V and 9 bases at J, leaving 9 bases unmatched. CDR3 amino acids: CATSNLAGVWGEQFF. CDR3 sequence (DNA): TGTGCCACCAGCAATCTAGCGGGAGTGTGGGGTGAGCAGTTCTTC.

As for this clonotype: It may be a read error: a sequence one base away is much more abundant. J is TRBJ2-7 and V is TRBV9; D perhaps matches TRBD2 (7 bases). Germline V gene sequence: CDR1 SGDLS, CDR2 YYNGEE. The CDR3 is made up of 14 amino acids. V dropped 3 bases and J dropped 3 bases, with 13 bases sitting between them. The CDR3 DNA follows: TGTGCCAGCAGCGCGGGGGGCAAATACTACGAGCAGTACTTC. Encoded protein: CASSAGGKYYEQYF.

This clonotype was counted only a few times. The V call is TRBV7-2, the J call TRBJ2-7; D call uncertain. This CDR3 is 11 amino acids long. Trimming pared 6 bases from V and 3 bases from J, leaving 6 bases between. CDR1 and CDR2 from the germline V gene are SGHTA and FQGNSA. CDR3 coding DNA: TGTGCCAGCAGTATGGACTACGAGCAGTACTTC. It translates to CASSMDYEQYF.

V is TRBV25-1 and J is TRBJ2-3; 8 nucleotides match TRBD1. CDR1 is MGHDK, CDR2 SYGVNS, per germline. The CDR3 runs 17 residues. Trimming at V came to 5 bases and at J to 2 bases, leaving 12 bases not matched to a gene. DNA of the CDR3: TGTGCCAGCAGTCCAGGGGGCGGTTTCGGGGTCACAGATACGCAGTATTTT. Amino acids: CASSPGGGFGVTDTQYF.

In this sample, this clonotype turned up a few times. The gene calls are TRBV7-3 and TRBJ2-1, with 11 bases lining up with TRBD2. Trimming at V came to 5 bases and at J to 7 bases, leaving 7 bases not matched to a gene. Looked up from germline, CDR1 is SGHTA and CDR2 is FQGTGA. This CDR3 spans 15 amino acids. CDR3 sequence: CASSKTSGIWNEQFF. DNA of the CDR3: TGTGCCAGCAGCAAGACTAGCGGGATTTGGAATGAGCAGTTCTTC.